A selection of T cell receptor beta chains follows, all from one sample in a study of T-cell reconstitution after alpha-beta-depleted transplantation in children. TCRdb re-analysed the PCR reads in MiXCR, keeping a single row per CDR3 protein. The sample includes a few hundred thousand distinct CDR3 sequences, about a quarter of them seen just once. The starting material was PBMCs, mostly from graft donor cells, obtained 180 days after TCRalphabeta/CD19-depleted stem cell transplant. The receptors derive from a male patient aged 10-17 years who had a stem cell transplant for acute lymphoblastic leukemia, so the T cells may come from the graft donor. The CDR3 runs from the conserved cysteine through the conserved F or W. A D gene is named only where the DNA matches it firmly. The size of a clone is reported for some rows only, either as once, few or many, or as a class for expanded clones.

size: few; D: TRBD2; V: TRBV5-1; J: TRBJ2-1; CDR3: CASSLVRGRAGNEQFF; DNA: TGCGCCAGCAGCTTGGTCCGCGGGAGGGCCGGAAATGAGCAGTTCTTC
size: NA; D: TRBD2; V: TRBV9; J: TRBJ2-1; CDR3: CASSVAPSGSVLPYNEQFF; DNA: TGTGCCAGCAGCGTAGCGCCTAGCGGGAGCGTCCTCCCCTACAATGAGCAGTTCTTC
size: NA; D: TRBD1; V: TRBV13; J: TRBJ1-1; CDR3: CASSLPQGDAEAFF; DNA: TGTGCCAGCAGCTTACCACAGGGGGACGCTGAAGCTTTCTTT
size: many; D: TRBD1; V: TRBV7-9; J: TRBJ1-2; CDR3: CASSLSGQGYGYTF; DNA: TGTGCCAGCAGCTTATCTGGACAGGGCTATGGCTACACCTTC
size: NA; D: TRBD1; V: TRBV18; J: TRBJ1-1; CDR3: CASSPGQGTEAFF; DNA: TGTGCCAGCTCTCCCGGACAGGGCACTGAAGCTTTCTTT
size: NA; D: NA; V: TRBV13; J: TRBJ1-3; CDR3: CASSHYGGRGNTIYF; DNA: TGTGCCAGCAGCCACTATGGGGGGCGAGGAAACACCATATATTTT
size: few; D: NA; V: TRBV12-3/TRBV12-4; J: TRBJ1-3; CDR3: CASNSPSPGNTIYF; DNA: TGTGCCAGCAATTCGCCGTCCCCTGGAAACACCATATATTTT
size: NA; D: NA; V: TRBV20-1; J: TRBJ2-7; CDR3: CSAKRGLQFYEQYF; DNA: TGCAGTGCTAAGAGGGGACTTCAGTTTTACGAGCAGTACTTC
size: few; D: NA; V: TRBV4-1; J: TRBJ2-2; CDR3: CASSQKTGELFF; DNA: TGCGCCAGCAGCCAAAAAACCGGGGAGCTGTTTTTT
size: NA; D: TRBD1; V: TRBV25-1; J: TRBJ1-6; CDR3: CASSDKTGDRSPLHF; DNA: TGTGCCAGCAGTGACAAGACAGGGGACAGGTCACCCCTCCACTTT
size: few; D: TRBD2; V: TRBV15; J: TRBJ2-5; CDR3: CATSRLGTSGKTQYF; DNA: TGTGCCACCAGCAGACTCGGGACTAGCGGAAAGACCCAGTACTTC
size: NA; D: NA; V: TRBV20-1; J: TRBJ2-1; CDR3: CSARDLQGQFF; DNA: TGCAGTGCTAGAGATCTACAGGGTCAGTTCTTC
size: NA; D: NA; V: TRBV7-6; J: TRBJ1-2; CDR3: CASSLGRDGYTF; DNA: TGTGCCAGCAGCTTGGGGAGAGATGGCTACACCTTC
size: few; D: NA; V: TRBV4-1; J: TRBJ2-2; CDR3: CASSQHGAGADTGELFF; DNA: TGCGCCAGCAGCCAACACGGGGCAGGGGCCGACACCGGGGAGCTGTTTTTT
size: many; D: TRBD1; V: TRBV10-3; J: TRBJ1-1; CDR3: CAIRGQVMNTEAFF; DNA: TGTGCCATCAGGGGACAGGTTATGAACACTGAAGCTTTCTTT
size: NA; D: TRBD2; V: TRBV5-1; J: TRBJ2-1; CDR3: CASSSHTSGRAREQFF; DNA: TGCGCCAGCAGCTCCCATACTAGCGGGAGGGCCAGGGAGCAGTTCTTC
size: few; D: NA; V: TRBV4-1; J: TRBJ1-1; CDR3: CASSQPGRAGAEAFF; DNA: TGCGCCAGCAGCCAACCGGGACGGGCTGGCGCTGAAGCTTTCTTT
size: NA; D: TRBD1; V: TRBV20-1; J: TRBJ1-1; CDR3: CSARLPGQGIGAFF; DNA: TGCAGTGCTAGATTACCGGGACAGGGGATCGGAGCTTTCTTT
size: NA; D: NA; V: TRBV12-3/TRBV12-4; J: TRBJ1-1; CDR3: CASSQTRLGTEAFF; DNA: TGTGCCAGCAGCCAGACACGGCTGGGGACTGAAGCTTTCTTT
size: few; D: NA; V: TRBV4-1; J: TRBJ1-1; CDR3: CASSHPGDTEAFF; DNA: TGCGCCAGCAGCCATCCAGGGGACACTGAAGCTTTCTTT
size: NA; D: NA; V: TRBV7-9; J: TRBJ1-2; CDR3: CASSFTVINYGYTF; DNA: TGTGCCAGCAGCTTTACAGTTATCAACTATGGCTACACCTTC
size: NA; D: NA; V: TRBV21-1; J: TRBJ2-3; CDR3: CASSKTRTVTDTQYF; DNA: TGTGCCAGCAGCAAAACCAGGACCGTCACAGATACGCAGTATTTT
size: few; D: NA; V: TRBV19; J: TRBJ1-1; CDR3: CASRQQGEAFF; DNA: TGTGCCAGTAGACAACAGGGAGAAGCTTTCTTT
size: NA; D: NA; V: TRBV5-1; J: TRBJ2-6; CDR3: CASSLLAGSLSGANVLTF; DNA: TGCGCCAGCAGCTTGTTGGCCGGGTCCCTCTCTGGGGCCAACGTCCTGACTTTC
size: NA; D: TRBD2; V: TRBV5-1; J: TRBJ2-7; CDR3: CASSSLAGGSREQYF; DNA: TGCGCCAGCAGCTCACTAGCGGGAGGGTCCCGCGAGCAGTACTTC
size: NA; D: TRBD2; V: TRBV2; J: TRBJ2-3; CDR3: CASSEWREYGDTQYF; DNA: TGTGCCAGCAGTGAGTGGCGGGAGTATGGAGATACGCAGTATTTT
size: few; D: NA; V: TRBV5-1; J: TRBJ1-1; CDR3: CASSQTGDTEAFF; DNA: TGCGCCAGCAGCCAAACAGGTGACACTGAAGCTTTCTTT
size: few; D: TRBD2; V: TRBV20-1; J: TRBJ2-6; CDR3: CSVPHQLAGSSGANVLTF; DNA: TGCAGTGTCCCCCATCAACTAGCGGGATCCTCTGGGGCCAACGTCCTGACTTTC
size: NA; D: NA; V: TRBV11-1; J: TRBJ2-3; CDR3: CASSFPGSPRGPTDTQYF; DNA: TGTGCCAGCAGCTTTCCGGGCTCCCCCCGGGGTCCCACAGATACGCAGTATTTT
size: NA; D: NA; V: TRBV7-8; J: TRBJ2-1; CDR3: CASSSLLPIQFF; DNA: TGTGCCAGCAGCTCCTTACTGCCGATTCAGTTCTTC
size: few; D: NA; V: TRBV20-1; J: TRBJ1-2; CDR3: CSARTGRLYGYTF; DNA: TGCAGTGCTAGGACGGGACGGCTCTATGGCTACACCTTC
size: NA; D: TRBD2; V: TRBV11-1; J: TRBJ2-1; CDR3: CASSLRGVAVSKGNEQFF; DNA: TGTGCCAGCAGCCTACGGGGGGTGGCGGTCTCGAAGGGGAATGAGCAGTTCTTC
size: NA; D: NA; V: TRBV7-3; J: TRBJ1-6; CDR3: CASSLSSLGGSPLHF; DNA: TGTGCCAGCAGCTTATCCTCCCTCGGGGGATCACCCCTCCACTTT
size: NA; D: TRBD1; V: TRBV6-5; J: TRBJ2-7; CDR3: CASSLPGQGAEEQYF; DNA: TGTGCCAGCAGTCTACCGGGACAGGGGGCTGAGGAGCAGTACTTC
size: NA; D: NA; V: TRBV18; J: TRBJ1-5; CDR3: CASSPNYQAPWADPLPQHF; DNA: TGTGCCAGCTCACCTAATTATCAGGCGCCCTGGGCAGATCCTCTTCCCCAGCATTTT
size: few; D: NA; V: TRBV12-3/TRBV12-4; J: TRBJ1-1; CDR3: CASSLWVNTEAFF; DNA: TGTGCCAGCAGTTTATGGGTGAACACTGAAGCTTTCTTT
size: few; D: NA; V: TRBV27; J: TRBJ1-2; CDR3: CASRREARISRNYGYTF; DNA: TGTGCCAGCCGCCGGGAGGCTAGGATAAGTAGGAACTATGGCTACACCTTC
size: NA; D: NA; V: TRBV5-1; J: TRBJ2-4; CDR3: CASTGENIQYF; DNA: TGCGCCAGCACCGGGGAGAACATTCAGTACTTC
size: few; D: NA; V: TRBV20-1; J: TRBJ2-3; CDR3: CSARDPRSGTDTQYF; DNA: TGCAGTGCTAGAGATCCGAGGAGCGGGACAGATACGCAGTATTTT
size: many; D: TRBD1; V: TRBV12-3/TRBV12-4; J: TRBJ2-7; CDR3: CASSRDRGNEQYF; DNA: TGTGCCAGCAGCCGGGACAGGGGAAACGAGCAGTACTTC
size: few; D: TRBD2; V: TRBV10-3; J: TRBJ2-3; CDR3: CAIREREAADTQYF; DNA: TGTGCCATCAGAGAGCGGGAAGCCGCAGATACGCAGTATTTT
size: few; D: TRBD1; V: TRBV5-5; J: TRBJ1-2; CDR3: CASSSEGARVYGYTF; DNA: TGTGCCAGCAGCTCGGAGGGGGCGCGGGTCTATGGCTACACCTTC
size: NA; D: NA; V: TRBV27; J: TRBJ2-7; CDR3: CASSYTQVHDPYEQYF; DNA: TGTGCCAGCAGTTACACACAGGTGCACGACCCCTACGAGCAGTACTTC
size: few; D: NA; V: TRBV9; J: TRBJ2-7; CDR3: CASSRSRGEQYF; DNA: TGTGCCAGCAGCCGCTCTCGTGGGGAGCAGTACTTC
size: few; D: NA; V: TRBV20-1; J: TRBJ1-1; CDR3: CSARDKGGLNTEAFF; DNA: TGCAGTGCTAGAGATAAGGGGGGGCTGAACACTGAAGCTTTCTTT
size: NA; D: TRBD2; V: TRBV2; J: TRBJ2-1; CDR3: CASSRLAGGPTNEQFF; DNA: TGTGCCAGCAGTCGACTAGCGGGAGGGCCCACCAATGAGCAGTTCTTC
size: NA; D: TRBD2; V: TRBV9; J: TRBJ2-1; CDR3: CASSVGPLTSGRAPYNEQFF; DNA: TGTGCCAGCAGCGTAGGCCCTCTGACTAGCGGGAGGGCTCCGTACAATGAGCAGTTCTTC
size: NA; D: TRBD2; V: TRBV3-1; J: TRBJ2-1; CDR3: CASSQVLAGGPNEQFF; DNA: TGTGCCAGCAGCCAAGTACTAGCGGGAGGGCCCAATGAGCAGTTCTTC
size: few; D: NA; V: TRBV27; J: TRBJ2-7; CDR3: CASSFVARGSGGQYF; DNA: TGTGCCAGCAGTTTCGTCGCCCGGGGGAGTGGTGGGCAGTACTTC